What follows describes a single T cell receptor beta chain. Its antigen remains unknown. Sequencing was performed with immunoSEQ multiplex PCR; in TCRdb, only in-frame clones are kept and a portion is missing. The sample holds 65,000 to 95,000 clones, roughly 88% seen once. Autoimmune disease history or systemic immunosuppression led to patient exclusion. Cycle 7 day 1, cycle 4 day 1, and baseline were the timepoints at which blood was sampled. This specimen belongs to a study of OX40 agonist ivuxolimab in advanced cancers. Study as a whole: Patients were dosed with the agonistic anti-OX40 (CD134) antibody ivuxolimab. Findings and limits, study-wide: Some nonresponders also had low normalized T-cell clonal expansion.

Germline CDR1 is KGHSH and CDR2 is LQKENI. The CDR3 is 14 residues long. The ends were cut back, 6 bases at V and 2 bases at J, with 13 bases in the middle. Material: CD4+ or CD8+ T cells sorted from blood, obtained in a trial of the OX40 agonist ivuxolimab. This TCR was sampled from an adult with an advanced solid tumor such as melanoma, head and neck, liver or kidney cancer. The rearrangement uses TRBV18 and TRBJ2-5, with a weak D call TRBD2 (6 bases). CDR3 DNA: TGTGCCAGCTCGCCGACGGGGGAACAAGAGACCCAGTACTTC. This sequence encodes CASSPTGEQETQYF.